The sequence of this TCR beta chain was determined in a study of control samples from healthy donors and cancer patients. The CDR3 has 16 residues. In germline, CDR1 is MNHEY, CDR2 SMNVEV (reference sequence). Trimming removed 2 bases at V and 6 bases at J, with 17 bases between. Clones were sequenced by immunoSEQ multiplex PCR, and TCRdb holds only the in-frame ones, with some missing. Among approximately 150,000 clones listed, about nine tenths were seen once. The TCR comes from a man aged 25 to 40 in good health. The gene calls are TRBV27 and TRBJ2-1; D is uncertain. Material: blood. The CDR3 is CASSLVGLEKTNEQFF. CDR3 in DNA: TGTGCCAGCAGTTTAGTAGGGCTCGAAAAAACCAATGAGCAGTTCTTC.